This T cell receptor (beta chain) was sequenced for a study of PD-1 blockade in classical Hodgkin lymphoma. Whole-study findings and limits: Relapsed/refractory patients reportedly had the lowest baseline TCR diversity, below newly diagnosed patients, who were below healthy donors.

Following autologous stem cell transplantation, relapse occurred in every patient, and exposure to brentuximab vedotin varied. Magnetic depletion of non-target cells from thawed PBMCs yielded purified CD8+ T cells. Under best response, outcomes were complete response, partial response or progressive disease. From germline, CDR1 is SGHVS and CDR2 FNYEAQ. This CDR3 has 15 amino acids. The V end lost 1 base, the J end lost 0 bases, and 9 bases lay between the germline ends. Profiled with immunoSEQ multiplex PCR; TCRdb holds only in-frame clones, not every one. The sample comprises 25,000 to 30,000 clones, around 88% of which are singletons, and roughly 6.8% rests with the top ten. About this clone: What it binds is not known.

This chain uses TRBV7-6 with TRBJ2-5; D is uncertain. The sequence derives from a human donor with classical Hodgkin lymphoma. Sequenced material: CD8+ T cells from blood, taken at baseline. CDR3 nucleotide sequence: TGTGCCAGCAGCTTAGAGAGGCGGTACCAAGAGACCCAGTACTTC. Amino acid sequence: CASSLERRYQETQYF.